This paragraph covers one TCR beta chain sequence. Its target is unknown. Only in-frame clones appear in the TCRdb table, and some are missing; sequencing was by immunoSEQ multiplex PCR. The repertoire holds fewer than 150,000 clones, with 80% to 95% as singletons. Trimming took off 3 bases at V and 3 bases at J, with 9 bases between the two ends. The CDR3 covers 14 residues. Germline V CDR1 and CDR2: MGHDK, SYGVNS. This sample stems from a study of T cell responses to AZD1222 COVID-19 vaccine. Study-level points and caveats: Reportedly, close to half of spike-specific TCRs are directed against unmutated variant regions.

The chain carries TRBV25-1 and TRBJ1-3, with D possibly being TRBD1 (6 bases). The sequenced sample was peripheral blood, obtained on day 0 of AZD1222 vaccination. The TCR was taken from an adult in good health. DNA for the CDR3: TGTGCCAGCAGTGAGTACAGGGATGGAAACACCATATATTTT. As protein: CASSEYRDGNTIYF.